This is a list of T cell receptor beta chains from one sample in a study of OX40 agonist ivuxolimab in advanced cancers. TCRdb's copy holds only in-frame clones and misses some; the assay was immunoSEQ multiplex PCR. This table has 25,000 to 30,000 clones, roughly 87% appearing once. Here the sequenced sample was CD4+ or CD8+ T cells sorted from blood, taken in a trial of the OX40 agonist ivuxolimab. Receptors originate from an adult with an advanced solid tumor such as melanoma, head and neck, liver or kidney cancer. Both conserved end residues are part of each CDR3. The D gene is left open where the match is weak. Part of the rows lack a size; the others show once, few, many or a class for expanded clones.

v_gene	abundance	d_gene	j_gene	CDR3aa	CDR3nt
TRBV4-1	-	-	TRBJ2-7	CASSQAPGGYEQYF	TGCGCCAGCAGCCAAGCTCCAGGAGGCTACGAGCAGTACTTC
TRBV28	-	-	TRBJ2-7	CASSPNNREYEQYF	TGTGCCAGCAGCCCCAATAACAGGGAATACGAGCAGTACTTC
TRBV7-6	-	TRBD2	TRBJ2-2	CASSLSAGLAGGNTGELFF	TGTGCCAGCAGCTTGAGCGCCGGACTAGCGGGAGGGAACACCGGGGAGCTGTTTTTT
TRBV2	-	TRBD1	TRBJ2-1	CASNRYRGSYNEQFF	TGTGCCAGCAATCGATACAGGGGGTCCTACAATGAGCAGTTCTTC
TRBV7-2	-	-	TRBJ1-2	CASSSGATYGYTF	TGTGCCAGCAGCTCGGGGGCAACCTATGGCTACACCTTC
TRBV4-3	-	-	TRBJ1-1	CASSQPTTWTNTEAFF	TGCGCCAGCAGCCAACCGACGACTTGGACGAACACTGAAGCTTTCTTT
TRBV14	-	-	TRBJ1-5	CASSQVPGQPQHF	TGTGCCAGCAGCCAAGTACCCGGTCAGCCCCAGCATTTT
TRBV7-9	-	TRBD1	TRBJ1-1	CASSLGDRGNTEAFF	TGTGCCAGCAGCTTAGGTGACAGGGGTAACACTGAAGCTTTCTTT
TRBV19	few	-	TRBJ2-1	CASSRTEVYNEQFF	TGTGCCAGTAGTAGGACAGAAGTCTACAATGAGCAGTTCTTC
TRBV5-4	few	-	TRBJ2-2	CASSLLGNTGELFF	TGTGCCAGCAGCTTGTTAGGGAACACCGGGGAGCTGTTTTTT
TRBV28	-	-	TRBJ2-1	CASSQGGWSGEFF	TGTGCCAGCAGCCAAGGGGGGTGGAGCGGGGAGTTCTTC
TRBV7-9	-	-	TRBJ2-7	CASSPAYEQYF	TGTGCCAGCAGCCCCGCCTACGAGCAGTACTTC
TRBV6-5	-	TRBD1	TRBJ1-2	CASSYEGADGYTF	TGTGCCAGCAGTTACGAGGGGGCAGATGGCTACACCTTC
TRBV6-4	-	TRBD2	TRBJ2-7	CASSDSDIRDYPLRDEQYF	TGTGCCAGCAGTGACTCCGATATTAGGGACTACCCACTACGTGACGAGCAGTACTTC
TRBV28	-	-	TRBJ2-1	CASSGSLAYNEQFF	TGTGCCAGCAGTGGTTCACTAGCCTACAATGAGCAGTTCTTC
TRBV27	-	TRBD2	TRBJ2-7	CASSLSGFPGLAVTYEQYF	TGTGCCAGCAGTTTATCTGGTTTCCCGGGACTAGCGGTTACCTACGAGCAGTACTTC
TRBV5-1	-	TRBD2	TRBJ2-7	CASSLELAGASYEQYF	TGCGCCAGCAGCTTGGAGCTAGCGGGAGCCTCCTACGAGCAGTACTTC